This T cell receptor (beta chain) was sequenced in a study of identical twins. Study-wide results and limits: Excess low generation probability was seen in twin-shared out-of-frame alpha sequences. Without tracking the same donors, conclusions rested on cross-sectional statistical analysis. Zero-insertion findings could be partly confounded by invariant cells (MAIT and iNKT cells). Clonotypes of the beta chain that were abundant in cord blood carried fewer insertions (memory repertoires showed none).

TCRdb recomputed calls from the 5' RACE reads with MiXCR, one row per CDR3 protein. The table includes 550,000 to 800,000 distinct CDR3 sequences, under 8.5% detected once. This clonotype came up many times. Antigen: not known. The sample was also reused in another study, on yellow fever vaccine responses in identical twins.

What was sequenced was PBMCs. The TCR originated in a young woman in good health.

The CDR3 loop reads CASSIAGEAYNEQFF. Here the CDR3 DNA reads TGTGCCAGCAGTATAGCGGGAGAGGCCTACAATGAGCAGTTCTTC. The chain has TRBV6-1 and TRBJ2-1; 9 positions match TRBD2. CDR3 length equals 15 residues. Trimming took 5 bases from V and 2 from J; bases not matched to a gene: 4. Germline V gene data show CDR1 as MNHNS and CDR2 as SASEGT.